The clone carrying this TCR delta chain was observed a few times. The antigen remains unidentified. The TCRdb record carries a much larger clone's protein, which differs from this DNA's translation at residue 5; a read error is the likely cause, and the protein listed here is the DNA translation. V was cut by 3 bases and J by 2 bases, with 19 bases left in between. The CDR3 extends over 19 amino acids. Germline V CDR1 and CDR2: GEAIGNYY, EKD. TCRdb fed the multiplex PCR reads into CATT to redo clone calling. The table lists roughly 93,000 delta-chain clones, 0.8% to 1% of them singletons. The data belong to a study of γδ T cells in repeated Plasmodium falciparum infection. Study in general: Age- and gender-matched Australian children served as comparison for malaria-exposed Malian children. Malaria-naive adults were infected with P. falciparum NF54 four times over roughly 620 days. Study-level findings and limits: Repeated controlled infections reportedly drove waves of new clonotype selection in Vdelta2-negative, mostly Vdelta1+, gammadelta repertoires.

Gammadelta T cells were flow-sorted from PBMC into Vgamma9/Vdelta2+ and Vdelta2-negative populations for bulk analysis. The source is a pool of human donors (malaria-infected and uninfected, not separated). The chain uses TRDV2 and TRDJ3; D is perhaps TRDD3 (5 bases). The J gene, absent from TCRdb, was called here by matching the DNA to germline. Sequenced sample: gamma-delta T cells from blood. The CDR3 here is CACDSAGALRAWDTRQMFF. The CDR3 DNA reads TGTGCCTGTGACTCCGCGGGGGCGTTGAGAGCCTGGGACACCCGACAGATGTTTTTC.